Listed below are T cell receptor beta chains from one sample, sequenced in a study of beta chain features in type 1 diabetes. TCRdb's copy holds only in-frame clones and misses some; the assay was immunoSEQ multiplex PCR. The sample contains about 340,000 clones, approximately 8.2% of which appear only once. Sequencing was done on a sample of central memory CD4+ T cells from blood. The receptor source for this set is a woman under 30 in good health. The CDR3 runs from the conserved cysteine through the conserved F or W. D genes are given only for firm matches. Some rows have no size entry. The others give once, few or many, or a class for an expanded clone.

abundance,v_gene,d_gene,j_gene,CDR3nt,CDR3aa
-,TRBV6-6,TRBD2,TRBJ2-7,TGTGCCAGCAGTTACCCTAGCGGGAGCTCCTACGAGCAGTACTTC,CASSYPSGSSYEQYF
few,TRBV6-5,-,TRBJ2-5,TGTGCCAGCAGCCGTACCCGGGTCGAGACCCAGTACTTC,CASSRTRVETQYF
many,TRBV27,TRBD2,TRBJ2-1,TGTGCCAGCAGTTTTTGGGGACTAGGGACCGGTCATGAGCAGTTCTTC,CASSFWGLGTGHEQFF
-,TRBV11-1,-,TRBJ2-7,TGTGCCAGCACGAGAGACGGCTACGAGCAGTACTTC,CASTRDGYEQYF
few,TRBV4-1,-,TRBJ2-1,TGCGCCAGCAGCCAAGGCGGCTCCTACAATGAGCAGTTCTTC,CASSQGGSYNEQFF
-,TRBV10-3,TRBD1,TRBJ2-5,TGTGCCATCAGTGAAACAGGGGTAGAGACCCAGTACTTC,CAISETGVETQYF
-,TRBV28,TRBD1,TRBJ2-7,TGTGCCAGCAGAGGAAACAGGGGGGACGAGCAGTACTTC,CASRGNRGDEQYF
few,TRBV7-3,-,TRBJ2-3,TGTGCCAGCAGCATTAGCGGCTATACGCAGTATTTT,CASSISGYTQYF
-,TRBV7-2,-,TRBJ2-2,TGTGCCAGCAGCTTAAGGCCGGCGAACACCGGGGAGCTGTTTTTT,CASSLRPANTGELFF
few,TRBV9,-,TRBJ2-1,TGTGCCAGCAGCGTAGTGTTAGGCCCTGGGGGTGAGCAGTTCTTC,CASSVVLGPGGEQFF
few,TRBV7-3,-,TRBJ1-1,TGTGCCAGCAGCTTCGGGAGGAACACTGAAGCTTTCTTT,CASSFGRNTEAFF
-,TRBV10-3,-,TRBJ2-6,TGTGCCATCAGTGAGTCACAGAGTGGGGCCAACGTCCTGACTTTC,CAISESQSGANVLTF
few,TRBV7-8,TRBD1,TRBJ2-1,TGTGCCAGCAGCTTAGAGGTAGGGGGCTATGAGCAGTTCTTC,CASSLEVGGYEQFF
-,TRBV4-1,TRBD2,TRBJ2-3,TGCGCCAGCAGCCAATTATCTCTGGGACTAGCGGTGATCCAGTATTTT,CASSQLSLGLAVIQYF
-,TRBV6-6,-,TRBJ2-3,TGTGCCAGCAGCCCCGGGACTCGCCGCACAGATACGCAGTATTTT,CASSPGTRRTDTQYF
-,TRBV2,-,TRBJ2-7,TGTGCCAGCAGTGATCAGGGGCCCGACGAGCAGTACTTC,CASSDQGPDEQYF
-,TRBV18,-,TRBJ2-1,TGTGCCAGCTCATTCACAGCCAGAGCTGGCAATGAGCAGTTCTTC,CASSFTARAGNEQFF
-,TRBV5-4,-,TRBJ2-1,TGCGCCAGCAGCCAAGAGCTACTACCCTACAATGAGCAGTTCTTC,CASSQELLPYNEQFF
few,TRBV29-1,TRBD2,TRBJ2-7,TGCAGCGTTGAACTAGCGGGCAGCTACCAGCAGTACTTC,CSVELAGSYQQYF
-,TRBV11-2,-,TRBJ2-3,TGTGCCAGCAGCTCGGGCACAGATACGCAGTATTTT,CASSSGTDTQYF
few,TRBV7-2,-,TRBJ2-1,TGTGCCAGCAGCCTGACTATGACTTTTGAGCAGTTCTTC,CASSLTMTFEQFF
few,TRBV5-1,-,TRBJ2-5,TGCGCCAGCAGCTTGGGGTCAGAGACCCAGTACTTC,CASSLGSETQYF
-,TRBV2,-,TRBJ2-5,TGTGCCATCAAAGACAGTAATTTACAAGAGACCCAGTACTTC,CAIKDSNLQETQYF
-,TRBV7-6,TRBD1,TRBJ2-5,TGTGCCAGCACCTCCGGGACAGTCGCCTTTCAAGAGACCCAGTACTTC,CASTSGTVAFQETQYF
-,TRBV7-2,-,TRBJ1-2,TGTGCCAGCAGCTTATTTGGCAGGGTAGATAACTATGGCTACACCTTC,CASSLFGRVDNYGYTF
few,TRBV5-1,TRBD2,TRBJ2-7,TGCGCCAGCAGCTTCCTAGCGGAGCGGGGCGAGCAGTACTTC,CASSFLAERGEQYF
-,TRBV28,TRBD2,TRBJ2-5,TGTGCCAGCAGTTTCGGGACTAGCGAAGAGACCCAGTACTTC,CASSFGTSEETQYF
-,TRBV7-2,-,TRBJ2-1,TGTGCCAGCAGCCCTATGGGGCGGGGGCTAGCCCAGTTCTTC,CASSPMGRGLAQFF
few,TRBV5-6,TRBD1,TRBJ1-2,TGTGCCAGCAGCGTATTTTCAGGGGGATATGGCTACACCTTC,CASSVFSGGYGYTF
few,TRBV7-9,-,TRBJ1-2,TGTGCCAGCAGCTTAGAAAGGCTTGGCTACACCTTC,CASSLERLGYTF
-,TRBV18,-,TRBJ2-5,TGTGCCAGCTCACGTGGCAGGAACCAAGAGACCCAGTACTTC,CASSRGRNQETQYF
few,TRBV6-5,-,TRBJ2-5,TGTGCCAGCAGTTACTCGTCGGGAGAGACCCAGTACTTC,CASSYSSGETQYF
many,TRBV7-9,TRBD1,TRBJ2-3,TGTGCCAGCAGTTACAGGGGTGCAGATACGCAGTATTTT,CASSYRGADTQYF
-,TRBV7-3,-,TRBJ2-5,TGTGCCAGCCCAGCGCTTTTAGAGTCCCAGTACTTC,CASPALLESQYF
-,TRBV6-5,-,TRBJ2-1,TGTGCCAGCAGAGCTAACAATGAGCAGTTCTTC,CASRANNEQFF
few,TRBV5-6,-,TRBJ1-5,TGTGCCAGCAGCTTGGCCGGGAGGCATCAGCCCCAGCATTTT,CASSLAGRHQPQHF
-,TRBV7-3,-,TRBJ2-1,TGTGCCAGCAGCCCCCGAGGACTAACCAATGAGCAGTTCTTC,CASSPRGLTNEQFF
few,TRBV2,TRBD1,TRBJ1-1,TGTGCCAGCAGTTATGCACAGGGGACTTATAACACTGAAGCTTTCTTT,CASSYAQGTYNTEAFF
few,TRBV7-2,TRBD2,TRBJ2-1,TGTGCCAGCAAACCGGGACTAGACAATGAGCAGTTCTTC,CASKPGLDNEQFF
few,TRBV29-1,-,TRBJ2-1,TGCAGCGTTGGGGGGTCTTCATACAATGAGCAGTTCTTC,CSVGGSSYNEQFF
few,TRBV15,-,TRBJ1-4,TGTGCCACCAGCAGATTACAGGGAGATGAAAAACTGTTTTTT,CATSRLQGDEKLFF
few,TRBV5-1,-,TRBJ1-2,TGCGCCAGCAGCTTCGATGCTAACTATGGCTACACCTTC,CASSFDANYGYTF